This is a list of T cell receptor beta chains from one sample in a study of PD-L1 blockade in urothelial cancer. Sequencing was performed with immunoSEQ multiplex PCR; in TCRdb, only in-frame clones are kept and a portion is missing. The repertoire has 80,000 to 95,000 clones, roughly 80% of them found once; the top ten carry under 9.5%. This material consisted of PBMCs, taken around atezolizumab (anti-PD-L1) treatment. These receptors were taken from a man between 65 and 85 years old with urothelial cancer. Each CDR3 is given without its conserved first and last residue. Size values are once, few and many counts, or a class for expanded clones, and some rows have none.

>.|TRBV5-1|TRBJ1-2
ASSTGTSNYGYT
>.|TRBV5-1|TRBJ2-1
ASSLGTSGDNEQF
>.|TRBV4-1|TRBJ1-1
ASSQSRDRGVKTEAF
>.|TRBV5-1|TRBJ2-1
ASQATGVNEQF
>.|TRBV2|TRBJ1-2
ASSATQGVYGYT
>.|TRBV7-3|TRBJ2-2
ASSLSRGSGELF
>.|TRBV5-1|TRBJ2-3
ASSFLTGTSDTQY
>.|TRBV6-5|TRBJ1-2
ASTRVLGQGGYT
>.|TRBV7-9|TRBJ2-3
ASSLVQGAGDTQY
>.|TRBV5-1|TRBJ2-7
ASSLSSGPNYEQY
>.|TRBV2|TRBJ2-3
ASRGDSSTDTQY
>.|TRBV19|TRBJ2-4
ASSIGEAGKNIQY
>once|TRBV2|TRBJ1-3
ASSLDRDTGNTIY
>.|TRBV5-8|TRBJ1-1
ASSLSGTGDLGTEAF
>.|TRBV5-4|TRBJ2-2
ASSLVANTGELF
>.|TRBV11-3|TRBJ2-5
ASSARGGGETQY
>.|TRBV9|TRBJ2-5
ASSVNVGGQETQY